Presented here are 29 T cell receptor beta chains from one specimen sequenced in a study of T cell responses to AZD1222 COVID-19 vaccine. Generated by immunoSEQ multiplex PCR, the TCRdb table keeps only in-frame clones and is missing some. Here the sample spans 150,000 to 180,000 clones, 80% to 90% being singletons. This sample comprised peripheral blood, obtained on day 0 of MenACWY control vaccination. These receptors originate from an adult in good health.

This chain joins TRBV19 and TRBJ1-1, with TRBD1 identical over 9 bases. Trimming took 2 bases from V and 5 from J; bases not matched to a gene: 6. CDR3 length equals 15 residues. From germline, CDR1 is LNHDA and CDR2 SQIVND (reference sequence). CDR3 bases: TGTGCCAGTAGTATAAGGGGGACAGGGAGGACTGAAGCTTTCTTT. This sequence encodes CASSIRGTGRTEAFF.

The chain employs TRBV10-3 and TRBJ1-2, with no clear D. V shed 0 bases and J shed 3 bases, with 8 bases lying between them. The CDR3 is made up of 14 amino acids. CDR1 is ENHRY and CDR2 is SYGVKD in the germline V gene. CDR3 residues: CAISESMGDYGYTF. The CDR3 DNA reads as TGTGCCATCAGTGAGTCGATGGGAGACTATGGCTACACCTTC.

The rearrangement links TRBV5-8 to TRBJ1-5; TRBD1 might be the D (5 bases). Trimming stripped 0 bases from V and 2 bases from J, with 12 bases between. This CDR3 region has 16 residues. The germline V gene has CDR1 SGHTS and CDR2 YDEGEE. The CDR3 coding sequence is TGTGCCAGCAGCTTGGGTTTTCAGGGTGGCAATCAGCCCCAGCATTTT. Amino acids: CASSLGFQGGNQPQHF.

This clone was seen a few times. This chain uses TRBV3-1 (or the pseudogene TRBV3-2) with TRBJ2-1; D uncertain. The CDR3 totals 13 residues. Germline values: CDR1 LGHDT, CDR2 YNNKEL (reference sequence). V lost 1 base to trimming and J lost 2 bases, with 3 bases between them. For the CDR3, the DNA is TGTGCCAGCAGCCAAGCCCCCTACAATGAGCAGTTCTTC. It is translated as CASSQAPYNEQFF.

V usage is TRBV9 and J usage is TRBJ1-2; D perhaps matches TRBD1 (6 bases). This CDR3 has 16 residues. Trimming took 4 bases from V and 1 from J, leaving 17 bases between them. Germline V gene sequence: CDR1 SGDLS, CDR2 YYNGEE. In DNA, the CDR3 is TGTGCCAGCAGCAAGGGGACAACGGGCGGTAACTATGGCTACACCTTC. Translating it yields CASSKGTTGGNYGYTF.

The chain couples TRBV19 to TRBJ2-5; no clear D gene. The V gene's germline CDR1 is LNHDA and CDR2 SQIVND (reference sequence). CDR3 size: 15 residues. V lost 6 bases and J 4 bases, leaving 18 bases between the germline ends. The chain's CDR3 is CASSSPLSHRETQYF. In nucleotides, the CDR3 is TGTGCCAGTAGCTCGCCCCTTAGTCATCGAGAGACCCAGTACTTC.

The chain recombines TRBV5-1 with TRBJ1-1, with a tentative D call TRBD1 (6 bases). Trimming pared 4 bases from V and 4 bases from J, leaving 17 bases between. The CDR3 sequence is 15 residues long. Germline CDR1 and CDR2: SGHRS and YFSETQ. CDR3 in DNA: TGCGCCAGCAGCCCCATGGCTGGGGGCATCACTGAAGCTTTCTTT. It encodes CASSPMAGGITEAFF.

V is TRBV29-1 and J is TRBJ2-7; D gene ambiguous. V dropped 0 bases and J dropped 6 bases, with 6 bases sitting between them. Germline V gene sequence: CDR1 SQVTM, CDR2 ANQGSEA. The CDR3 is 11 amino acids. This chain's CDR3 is CSVEDGGEQYF. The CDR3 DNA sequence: TGCAGCGTTGAAGACGGCGGCGAGCAGTACTTC.

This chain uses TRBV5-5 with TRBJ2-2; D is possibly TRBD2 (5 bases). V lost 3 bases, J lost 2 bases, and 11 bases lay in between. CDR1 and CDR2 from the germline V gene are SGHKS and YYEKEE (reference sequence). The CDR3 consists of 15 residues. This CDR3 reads CASSSRVSNTGELFF. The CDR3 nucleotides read TGTGCCAGCAGCTCGCGGGTTTCCAACACCGGGGAGCTGTTTTTT.

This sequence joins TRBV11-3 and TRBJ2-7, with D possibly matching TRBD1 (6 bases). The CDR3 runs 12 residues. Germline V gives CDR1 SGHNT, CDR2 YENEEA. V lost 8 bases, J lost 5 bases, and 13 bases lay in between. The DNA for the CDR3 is TGTGCCAGCCGCCGGGCAGGGGACGAGCAGTACTTC. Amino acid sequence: CASRRAGDEQYF.

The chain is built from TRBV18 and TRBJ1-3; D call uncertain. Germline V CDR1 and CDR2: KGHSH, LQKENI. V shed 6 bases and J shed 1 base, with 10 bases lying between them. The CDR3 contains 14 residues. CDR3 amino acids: CASSQQESGNTIYF. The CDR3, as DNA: TGTGCCAGCTCCCAGCAGGAATCTGGAAACACCATATATTTT.

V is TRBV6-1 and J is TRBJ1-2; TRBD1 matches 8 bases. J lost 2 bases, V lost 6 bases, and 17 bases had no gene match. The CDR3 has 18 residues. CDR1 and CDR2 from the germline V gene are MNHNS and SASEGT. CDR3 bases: TGTGCCAGCAGCGAAACAATTTCGACCGGGACAGGCAACTATGGCTACACCTTC. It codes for CASSETISTGTGNYGYTF.

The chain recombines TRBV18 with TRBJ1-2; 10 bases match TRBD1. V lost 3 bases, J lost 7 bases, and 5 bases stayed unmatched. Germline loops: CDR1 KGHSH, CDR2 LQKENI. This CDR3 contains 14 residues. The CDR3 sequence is CASSPGQGTGGYTF. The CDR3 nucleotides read TGTGCCAGCTCACCGGGACAGGGGACGGGTGGCTACACCTTC.

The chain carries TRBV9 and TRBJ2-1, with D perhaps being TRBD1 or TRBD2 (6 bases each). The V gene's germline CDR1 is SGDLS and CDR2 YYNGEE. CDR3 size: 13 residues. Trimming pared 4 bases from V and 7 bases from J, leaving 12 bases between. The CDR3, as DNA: TGTGCCAGCAGCTCCTGGAGGGGGAATGAGCAGTTCTTC. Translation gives CASSSWRGNEQFF.

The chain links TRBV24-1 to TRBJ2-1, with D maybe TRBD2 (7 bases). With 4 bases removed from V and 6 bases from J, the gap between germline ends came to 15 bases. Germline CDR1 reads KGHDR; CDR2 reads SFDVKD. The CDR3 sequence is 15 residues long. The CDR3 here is CATSEGGGGFNEQFF. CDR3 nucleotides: TGTGCCACCAGTGAGGGGGGAGGGGGTTTCAATGAGCAGTTCTTC.

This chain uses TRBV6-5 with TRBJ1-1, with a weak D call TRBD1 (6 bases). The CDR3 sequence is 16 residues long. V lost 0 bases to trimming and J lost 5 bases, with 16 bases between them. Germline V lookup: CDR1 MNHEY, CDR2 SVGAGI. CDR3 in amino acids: CASSYSFAGAGTEAFF. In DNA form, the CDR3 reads TGTGCCAGCAGTTACTCGTTCGCAGGGGCAGGGACTGAAGCTTTCTTT.

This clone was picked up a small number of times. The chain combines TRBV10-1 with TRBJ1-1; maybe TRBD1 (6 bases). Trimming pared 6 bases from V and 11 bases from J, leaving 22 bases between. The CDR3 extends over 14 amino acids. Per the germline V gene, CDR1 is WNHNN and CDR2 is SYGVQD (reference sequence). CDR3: CASRAELQGPSAFF. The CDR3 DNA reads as TGCGCCAGCAGAGCGGAATTACAGGGTCCGTCGGCTTTCTTT.

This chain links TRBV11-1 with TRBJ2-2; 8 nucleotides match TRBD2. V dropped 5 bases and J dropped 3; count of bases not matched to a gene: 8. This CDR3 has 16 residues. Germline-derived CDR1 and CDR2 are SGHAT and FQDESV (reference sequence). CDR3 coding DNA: TGTGCCAGCAGCCGGGCGGGAGGAGGGGACACCGGGGAGCTGTTTTTT. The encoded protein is CASSRAGGGDTGELFF.

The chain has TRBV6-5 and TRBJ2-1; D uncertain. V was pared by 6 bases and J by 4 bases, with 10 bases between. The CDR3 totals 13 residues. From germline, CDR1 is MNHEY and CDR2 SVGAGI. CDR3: CASRENPYNEQFF. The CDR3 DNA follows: TGTGCCAGCAGGGAGAACCCGTACAATGAGCAGTTCTTC.

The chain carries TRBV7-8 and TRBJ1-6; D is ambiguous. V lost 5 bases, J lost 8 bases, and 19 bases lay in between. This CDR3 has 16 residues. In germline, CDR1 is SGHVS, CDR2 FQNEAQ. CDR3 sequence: CASSLELRRGHSPLHF. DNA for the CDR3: TGTGCCAGCAGCCTGGAGCTTCGAAGAGGGCATTCACCCCTCCACTTT.

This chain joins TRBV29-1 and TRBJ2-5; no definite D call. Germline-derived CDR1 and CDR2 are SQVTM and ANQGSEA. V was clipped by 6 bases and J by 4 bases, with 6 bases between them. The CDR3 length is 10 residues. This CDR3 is CSVVGETQYF. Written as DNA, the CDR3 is TGCAGCGTCGTAGGAGAGACCCAGTACTTC.

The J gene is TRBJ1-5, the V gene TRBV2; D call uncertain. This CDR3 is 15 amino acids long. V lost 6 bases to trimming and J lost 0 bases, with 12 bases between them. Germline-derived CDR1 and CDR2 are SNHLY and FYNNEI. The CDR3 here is CASSKGEHSNQPQHF. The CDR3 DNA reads TGTGCCAGCAGCAAGGGTGAGCATAGCAATCAGCCCCAGCATTTT.

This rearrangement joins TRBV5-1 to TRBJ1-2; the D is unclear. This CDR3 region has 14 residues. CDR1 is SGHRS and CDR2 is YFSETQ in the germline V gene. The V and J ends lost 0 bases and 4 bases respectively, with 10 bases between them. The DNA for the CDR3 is TGCGCCAGCAGCTTGGTGGCGGCGATCTATGGCTACACCTTC. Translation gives CASSLVAAIYGYTF.

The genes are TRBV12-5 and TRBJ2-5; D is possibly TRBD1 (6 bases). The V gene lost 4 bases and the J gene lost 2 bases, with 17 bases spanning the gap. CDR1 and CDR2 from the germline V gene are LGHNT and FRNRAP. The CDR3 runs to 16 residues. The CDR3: CASGSESRTAQETQYF. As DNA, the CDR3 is TGTGCTAGTGGTTCCGAGTCGAGGACAGCGCAAGAGACCCAGTACTTC.

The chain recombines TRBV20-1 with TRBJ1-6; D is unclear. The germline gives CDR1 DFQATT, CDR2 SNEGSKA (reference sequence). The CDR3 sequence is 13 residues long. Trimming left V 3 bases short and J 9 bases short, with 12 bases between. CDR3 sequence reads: CSASQPFGSPLHF. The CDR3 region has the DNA TGCAGTGCTAGTCAGCCTTTCGGTTCACCCCTCCACTTT.

The CDR3 DNA reads as TGTGCCAGCAGCTTAGGGACTCAAGGGACCTATGGCTACACCTTC. Protein sequence: CASSLGTQGTYGYTF. V is TRBV7-6 and J is TRBJ1-2, with D tentatively TRBD1 (5 bases). The CDR3 is 15 residues long. The V gene lost 1 base and the J gene lost 4 bases, with 13 bases spanning the gap. Germline-derived CDR1 and CDR2 are SGHVS and FNYEAQ.

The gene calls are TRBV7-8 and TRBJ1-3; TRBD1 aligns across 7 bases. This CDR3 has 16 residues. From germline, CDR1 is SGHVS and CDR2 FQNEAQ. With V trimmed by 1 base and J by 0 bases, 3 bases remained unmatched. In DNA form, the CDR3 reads TGTGCCAGCAGCTTAGTAGGGACAGTCTCTGGAAACACCATATATTTT. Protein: CASSLVGTVSGNTIYF.

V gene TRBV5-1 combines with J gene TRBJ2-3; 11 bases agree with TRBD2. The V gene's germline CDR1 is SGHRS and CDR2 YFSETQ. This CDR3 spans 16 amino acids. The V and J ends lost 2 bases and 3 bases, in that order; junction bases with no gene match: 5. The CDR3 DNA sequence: TGCGCCAGCAGCTTATTGGCTAGCGGGGGGACAGATACGCAGTATTTT. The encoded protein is CASSLLASGGTDTQYF. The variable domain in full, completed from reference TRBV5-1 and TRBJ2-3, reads KAGVTQTPRYLIKTRGQQVTLSCSPISGHRSVSWYQQTPGQGLQFLFEYFSETQRNKGNFPGRFSGRQFSNSRSEMNVSTLELGDSALYLCASSLLASGGTDTQYFGPGTRLTVL.

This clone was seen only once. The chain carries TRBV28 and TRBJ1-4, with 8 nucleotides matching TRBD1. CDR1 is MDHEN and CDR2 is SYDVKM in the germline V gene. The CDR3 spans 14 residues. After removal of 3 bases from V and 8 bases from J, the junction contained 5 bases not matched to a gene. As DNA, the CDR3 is TGTGCCAGCAGTTTTACAGGGGGAAGGGAAAAACTGTTTTTT. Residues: CASSFTGGREKLFF.